This T cell receptor (beta chain) was found in a study of blood T cells in healthy people across ages. Comment on this clonotype: This could be a read error, since a much larger clone is one nucleotide away.

V dropped 6 bases and J dropped 13 bases, with 19 bases sitting between them. This CDR3 is 13 amino acids long. Together with a sample-barcoded 5' primer, a J-beta primer mix was included in a second PCR lasting about 7 to 11 cycles. All cDNA molecules were each tagged by a template-switch adaptor with 12 random nucleotides. TCRdb reprocessed the 5' RACE reads via MiXCR and lists one record per CDR3 protein. Altogether around 870,000 distinct CDR3 sequences are present, less than 35% being singletons, with the ten largest covering around a sixth. Sample: blood. This sequence joins TRBV12-3 or TRBV12-4 and TRBJ2-1; D not certain. The sequence was collected from a woman older than 75 in good health. CDR3 bases: TGTGCCAGCAGGGTATCCACCGAGGAGACCCAGTTCTTC. This translates into CASRVSTEETQFF.